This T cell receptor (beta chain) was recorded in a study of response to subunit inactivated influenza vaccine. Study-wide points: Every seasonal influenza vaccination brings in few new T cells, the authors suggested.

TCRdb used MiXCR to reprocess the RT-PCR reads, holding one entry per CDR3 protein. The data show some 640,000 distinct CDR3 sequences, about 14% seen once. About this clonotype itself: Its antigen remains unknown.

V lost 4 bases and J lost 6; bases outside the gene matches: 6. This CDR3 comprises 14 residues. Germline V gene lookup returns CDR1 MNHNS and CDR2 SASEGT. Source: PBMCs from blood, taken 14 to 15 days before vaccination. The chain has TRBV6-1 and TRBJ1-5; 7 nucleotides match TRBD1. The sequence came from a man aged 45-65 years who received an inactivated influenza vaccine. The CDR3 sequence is CASSVDQGVQPQHF. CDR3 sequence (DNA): TGTGCCAGCAGTGTAGATCAGGGGGTTCAGCCCCAGCATTTT.